These T cell receptor beta chains were read from a single sample in a study of metastatic and nonmetastatic thyroid tumors. With MiXCR, TCRdb reprocessed the PCR reads. Of several thousand clones in the sample, roughly a third were seen once. The specimen sequenced was adjacent normal tissue. Every receptor here comes from a female donor with papillary thyroid cancer or a benign thyroid nodule (not recorded which). Some clones in this sample may be carry-over from other donors' samples. The CDR3 runs from the conserved cysteine through the conserved F or W. Each record gives: V gene, D gene, J gene, clone size, CDR3 DNA, CDR3 protein. A D gene is named only where the DNA matches it firmly. Clone size, where shown, is once, few, many, or a class for clones that have expanded.

V: TRBV4-2; D: TRBD1; J: TRBJ1-2; size: .; DNA: TGTGCCAGCAGCCAAGTAGATTTGAGTAAGGGGGCGCTCGGCTACACCTTC; CDR3: CASSQVDLSKGALGYTF
V: TRBV6-1; D: TRBD2; J: TRBJ2-7; size: .; DNA: TGTGCCAGCAGGACTAGCGGGAGGGCCTACGAGCAGTACTTC; CDR3: CASRTSGRAYEQYF
V: TRBV6-2/TRBV6-3; D: TRBD2; J: TRBJ2-2; size: few; DNA: TGTGCCAGCCTAACTAGCGGGAGGGCCTCCGGGGAGCTGTTTTTT; CDR3: CASLTSGRASGELFF
V: TRBV6-2/TRBV6-3; D: TRBD1; J: TRBJ1-2; size: .; DNA: TGTGCCAGTGACAGGGGCGAAGGCTACACCTTC; CDR3: CASDRGEGYTF
V: TRBV10-2; D: .; J: TRBJ1-1; size: medium-sized; DNA: TGCGCCACCCAGCACACCTCATTTGAAGCTTTCTTT; CDR3: CATQHTSFEAFF
V: TRBV20-1; D: .; J: TRBJ1-1; size: .; DNA: TGCAGTGCTAGAGATTTTGGGGGGAACACTGAAGCTTTCTTT; CDR3: CSARDFGGNTEAFF
V: TRBV27; D: TRBD2; J: TRBJ2-7; size: .; DNA: TGTGCCAGCAGTAAGGGACTAGCGGGAACCTCCTACGAGCAGTACTTC; CDR3: CASSKGLAGTSYEQYF
V: TRBV28; D: TRBD2; J: TRBJ2-7; size: .; DNA: TGTGCCAGCAGACGTACTAGCGGGGTAACCTACGAGCAGTACTTC; CDR3: CASRRTSGVTYEQYF
V: TRBV16; D: .; J: TRBJ2-7; size: few; DNA: TGTGCCAGCAGCCAATCACCCCGGGGCGGCAACGAGCAGTACTTC; CDR3: CASSQSPRGGNEQYF
V: TRBV27; D: TRBD2; J: TRBJ2-7; size: few; DNA: TGTGCCAGCGGGACCGGGACTACATCTTACGAGCAGTACTTC; CDR3: CASGTGTTSYEQYF
V: TRBV28; D: .; J: TRBJ2-2; size: few; DNA: TGTGCCAGCAGTTTATCATCGGCCTCCGGGGAGCTGGTTTTT; CDR3: CASSLSSASGELVF
V: TRBV20-1; D: .; J: TRBJ2-3; size: .; DNA: TGCAGTGCTAGAGGGGACTCTCAGGGGGCGCAGTATTTT; CDR3: CSARGDSQGAQYF
V: TRBV5-1; D: TRBD1; J: TRBJ1-6; size: .; DNA: TGCGCCAGCAGCTTCGCGACAGGGGGCTTGAGTTCACCCCTCCACTTT; CDR3: CASSFATGGLSSPLHF
V: TRBV11-3; D: TRBD1; J: TRBJ2-1; size: large; DNA: TGTGCCAGCAGCTTAGATGGACAGGTCACTTACAATGAGCAGTTCTTC; CDR3: CASSLDGQVTYNEQFF
V: TRBV3-1; D: .; J: TRBJ2-7; size: .; DNA: TGTGCCAGCAGCCAAGACAAAACCTACGAGCAGTACTTC; CDR3: CASSQDKTYEQYF
V: TRBV4-1; D: .; J: TRBJ1-1; size: .; DNA: TGCGCCAGCAGCCAAGAGATTGATTCCACAGGAGTGAACACTGAAGCTTTCTTT; CDR3: CASSQEIDSTGVNTEAFF
V: TRBV27; D: .; J: TRBJ1-5; size: .; DNA: TGTGCCAGCAGTACTACCTCTTGGGGCAATCAGCCCCAGCATTTT; CDR3: CASSTTSWGNQPQHF
V: TRBV6-1; D: TRBD1; J: TRBJ1-3; size: few; DNA: TGTGCCAGCAGCGCTACCGGGACAGCCTCTGGAAACACCATATATTTT; CDR3: CASSATGTASGNTIYF
V: TRBV2; D: .; J: TRBJ2-2; size: .; DNA: TGTGCCAGCATCAAGGGACCTACGGACACCGGGGAGCTGTTTTTT; CDR3: CASIKGPTDTGELFF
V: TRBV5-6; D: TRBD1; J: TRBJ1-1; size: .; DNA: TGTGCCAGCAGCTGGGGAGGGCAGGGGGCATGGAACACTGAAGCTTTCTTT; CDR3: CASSWGGQGAWNTEAFF
V: TRBV28; D: TRBD1; J: TRBJ2-7; size: .; DNA: TGTGCCAGCAGACCGGACAGGGGGCGCCTAAACGAGCAGTACTTC; CDR3: CASRPDRGRLNEQYF
V: TRBV11-3; D: TRBD1; J: TRBJ1-4; size: .; DNA: TGTGCCAGCAGCCCGGGACAGGGAGAAGGAAAACTGTTTTTT; CDR3: CASSPGQGEGKLFF
V: TRBV9; D: TRBD2; J: TRBJ2-3; size: once; DNA: TGTGCCAGCAGCGTAGGCTGGGGGGGACTAGCGGGGGCCGATACGCAGTATTTT; CDR3: CASSVGWGGLAGADTQYF
V: TRBV11-2; D: .; J: TRBJ2-7; size: .; DNA: TGTGCCAGCAGCTTAGAATATAATTCCTACGAGCAGTACTTC; CDR3: CASSLEYNSYEQYF
V: TRBV10-3; D: .; J: TRBJ1-5; size: .; DNA: TGTGCCATCAGTGAAAGGGGTAACAATCAGCCCCAGCATTTT; CDR3: CAISERGNNQPQHF
V: TRBV12-3/TRBV12-4; D: TRBD1; J: TRBJ1-3; size: few; DNA: TGTGCCAGCAGTCCAAGGGACAGGGTGAAAGGAAACACCATATATTTT; CDR3: CASSPRDRVKGNTIYF
V: TRBV6-1; D: .; J: TRBJ1-2; size: .; DNA: TGTGCCAGCAGCTACCTGGAAAACTATGGCTACACCTTC; CDR3: CASSYLENYGYTF
V: TRBV19; D: .; J: TRBJ2-2; size: .; DNA: TGTGCCAGGAGGGGGGTCCCCACCGGGGAGCTGTTTTTT; CDR3: CARRGVPTGELFF
V: TRBV2; D: TRBD1; J: TRBJ2-7; size: .; DNA: TGTGCCAGCATTCCTGGGTCGCGGGACAGGGGAATCTACGAGCAGTACTTC; CDR3: CASIPGSRDRGIYEQYF
V: TRBV7-8; D: .; J: TRBJ2-3; size: .; DNA: TGTGCCAGCAACGAACCCCGGACTGGAGGTAGCTCAGATACGCAGTATTTT; CDR3: CASNEPRTGGSSDTQYF
V: TRBV28; D: TRBD1; J: TRBJ2-7; size: few; DNA: TGTGCCAGCAGTTTAGGGACAGCCTACGAGCAGTACTTC; CDR3: CASSLGTAYEQYF
V: TRBV9; D: .; J: TRBJ2-6; size: .; DNA: TGTGCCAGCATCGTCCCTGGGGCCAACGTCCTGACTTTC; CDR3: CASIVPGANVLTF
V: TRBV28; D: .; J: TRBJ1-2; size: few; DNA: TGTGCCAGCGTGGGACAATCCCAAGTGGAGGGCTACACCTTC; CDR3: CASVGQSQVEGYTF
V: TRBV28; D: TRBD1; J: TRBJ1-1; size: .; DNA: TGTGCCAGCAACAGGGGCCAAAACACTGAAGCTTTCTTT; CDR3: CASNRGQNTEAFF
V: TRBV2; D: TRBD1; J: TRBJ2-7; size: .; DNA: TGTGCCAGCAGTGGAGCGGACAGGCTCGACTCCTACGAGCAGTACTTC; CDR3: CASSGADRLDSYEQYF
V: TRBV19; D: .; J: TRBJ1-1; size: few; DNA: TGTGCCAGTAGTATAATCCCCACAAAGAACACTGAAGCTTTCTTT; CDR3: CASSIIPTKNTEAFF
V: TRBV5-1; D: .; J: TRBJ1-4; size: once; DNA: TGCGCCAGCAGCTTTCAGCCGGGAGAAAAACTGTTTTTT; CDR3: CASSFQPGEKLFF
V: TRBV2; D: TRBD2; J: TRBJ2-3; size: few; DNA: TGTGCCAGCATGGGGGGGTGGGCAGATACGCAGTATTTT; CDR3: CASMGGWADTQYF
V: TRBV30; D: .; J: TRBJ1-6; size: .; DNA: TGTGCCTGGAGCGGGACCCTCGGAGGTCGTTCACCCCTCCACTTT; CDR3: CAWSGTLGGRSPLHF
V: TRBV27; D: TRBD2; J: TRBJ2-3; size: few; DNA: TGTGCCAGCAGTCCGCCCGGGGCGGGAGGGGTAACAGATACGCAGTATTTT; CDR3: CASSPPGAGGVTDTQYF
V: TRBV6-1; D: TRBD2; J: TRBJ2-2; size: .; DNA: TGTGCCAGCAGAATCCCGGGGGGGAGGAACGCCGGGGAGCTGTTTTTT; CDR3: CASRIPGGRNAGELFF
V: TRBV11-2; D: TRBD2; J: TRBJ2-3; size: .; DNA: TGTGCCAGCAGCAAGGGACTAGCAGTAAGCACAGATACGCAGTATTTT; CDR3: CASSKGLAVSTDTQYF
V: TRBV6-1; D: .; J: TRBJ2-7; size: few; DNA: TGTGCCAGCAGTTGGGATGGGTTCTCCTACGAGCAGTACTTC; CDR3: CASSWDGFSYEQYF
V: TRBV5-1; D: .; J: TRBJ1-4; size: .; DNA: TGCGCCAGCAGCTTCTACGGGGTTGTTAAACTGTTTTTT; CDR3: CASSFYGVVKLFF
V: TRBV11-2; D: TRBD2; J: TRBJ2-7; size: .; DNA: TGTGCCAGCAGCTTGACTAGCGGGAGTACCTCCTACGAGCAGTACTTC; CDR3: CASSLTSGSTSYEQYF
V: TRBV30; D: .; J: TRBJ1-5; size: once; DNA: TGTGCCTGGAGTGTACTTGCCTACCCCGAGCAGCCCCAGCATTTT; CDR3: CAWSVLAYPEQPQHF
V: TRBV19; D: .; J: TRBJ1-3; size: few; DNA: TGTGCCAGTAGTACCTCCACAGGGACTGGAAACACCATATATTTT; CDR3: CASSTSTGTGNTIYF
V: TRBV7-9; D: .; J: TRBJ1-2; size: large; DNA: TGTGCCAGCAGCCCGACAGCAACTAACTATGGCTACACCTTC; CDR3: CASSPTATNYGYTF
V: TRBV5-1; D: TRBD1; J: TRBJ2-2; size: .; DNA: TGCGCCAGCAGCCCCCCGGGACAGGGGGAATACTCCACCGGGGAGCTGTTTTTT; CDR3: CASSPPGQGEYSTGELFF
V: TRBV6-1; D: TRBD1; J: TRBJ1-2; size: .; DNA: TGTGCCAGCAGTGAATTTAGCGACAGGGGCGAAGGCTATGACTTC; CDR3: CASSEFSDRGEGYDF
V: TRBV6-1; D: .; J: TRBJ1-1; size: .; DNA: TGTGCCAGCAGTGAACAGGGATCGGCTTTCTTT; CDR3: CASSEQGSAFF
V: TRBV6-1; D: TRBD2; J: TRBJ2-1; size: few; DNA: TGTGCCAGCCCCAGACTAGCGGGATGGGTGGATGAGCAGTTCTTC; CDR3: CASPRLAGWVDEQFF
V: TRBV11-1; D: .; J: TRBJ2-2; size: .; DNA: TGTGCCAGCAGTTCCGACAACAGGGGACTATCCGGGGAGCTGTTTTTT; CDR3: CASSSDNRGLSGELFF
V: TRBV6-1; D: TRBD2; J: TRBJ2-7; size: few; DNA: TGTGCCAGCAGCGACACAAGACTAGCGGGAGGAATAGGGGAGCAGTACTTC; CDR3: CASSDTRLAGGIGEQYF